A single sample is the source of the 22 T cell receptor beta chains below, sequenced in a study of shared clonotypes between healthy human individuals. Sequencing used immunoSEQ multiplex PCR; TCRdb keeps in-frame clones, though not all of them. The table shows about 2.4 million clones, with 90% to 95% occurring only once. The sequencing input was naive CD4+ T cells from PBMCs. Noted subset: CD45RA+ positively selected. The receptor source for this set is a young man in good health. Some clones in this sample may be carry-over from other donors' samples.

This clone was found once. The chain combines TRBV7-8 with TRBJ2-1, with 10 bases lining up with TRBD2. This CDR3 has 16 amino acids. CDR1 is SGHVS and CDR2 is FQNEAQ in the germline V gene. V lost 4 bases and J lost 4; bases outside the gene matches: 7. Written as DNA, the CDR3 is TGTGCCAGCAGCTCGCTCGGGACTAGCGAATACAATGAGCAGTTCTTC. Its protein product is CASSSLGTSEYNEQFF.

The V gene is TRBV27, the J gene TRBJ2-6; 9 bases align to TRBD1. The CDR3 totals 18 residues. The J segment lost 0 bases and the V segment lost 5 bases, leaving 8 bases of the junction unmatched. Germline values: CDR1 MNHEY, CDR2 SMNVEV (reference sequence). CDR3 bases: TGTGCCAGCAGTGCCCCCGGGACAGGGAGCTCTGGGGCCAACGTCCTGACTTTC. Amino acids: CASSAPGTGSSGANVLTF.

With regard to this clone: The same CDR3 can be traced to other DNA sequences in this sample. The genes are TRBV18 and TRBJ2-1; D not certain. Trimming took 3 bases from V and 8 from J, leaving 8 bases between them. The length of the CDR3 is 12 residues. CDR1 is KGHSH, CDR2 LQKENI, per germline. The CDR3 sequence is CASSPRLDEQFF. The CDR3 coding sequence is TGTGCCAGCTCACCGAGGTTGGATGAGCAGTTCTTC.

The chain combines TRBV5-4 with TRBJ1-1; 7 bases align to TRBD1. The CDR3 contains 16 residues. Germline CDR1 reads SGHNT; CDR2 reads YYREEE (reference sequence). Trimming removed 4 bases from V and 4 bases from J; junction bases left unmatched: 13. CDR3: CASSRAGGPRGTEAFF. Here the CDR3 DNA reads TGTGCCAGCAGCCGAGCAGGGGGGCCGCGAGGCACTGAAGCTTTCTTT.

This clone appeared a single time. The V and J genes are TRBV5-4 and TRBJ1-3; D might be TRBD1 (5 bases). CDR1 SGHNT and CDR2 YYREEE come from the germline V gene (reference sequence). Trimming took 4 bases from V and 2 from J, leaving 16 bases between them. There are 16 residues in the CDR3. For the CDR3, the DNA is TGTGCCAGCAGCCCCCTTATGACAGATCCTGGAAACACCATATATTTT. Its translation is CASSPLMTDPGNTIYF.

This chain connects TRBV28 to TRBJ2-7; D gene ambiguous. Per the germline V gene, CDR1 is MDHEN and CDR2 is SYDVKM. The CDR3 runs 17 residues. The V end was cut by 4 bases, the J end by 2 bases, with 21 bases between. The CDR3 DNA follows: TGTGCCAGCAGTTCACCCCATGACACACCTTCTCCCTACGAGCAGTACTTC. This sequence encodes CASSSPHDTPSPYEQYF. The whole variable domain, remainder taken from reference TRBV28 and TRBJ2-7, is DVKVTQSSRYLVKRTGEKVFLECVQDMDHENMFWYRQDPGLGLRLIYFSYDVKMKEKGDIPEGYSVSREKKERFSLILESASTNQTSMYLCASSSPHDTPSPYEQYFGPGTRLTVT.

This clone was detected once. The chain has TRBV27 and TRBJ2-2; D is perhaps TRBD2 (6 bases). CDR3 size: 13 residues. V lost 2 bases to trimming and J lost 9 bases, with 10 bases between them. CDR1 and CDR2 from the germline V gene are MNHEY and SMNVEV (reference sequence). The DNA for the CDR3 is TGTGCCAGCAGTTTAAGGGAGGCTAGGGAGCTGTTTTTT. Translating it yields CASSLREARELFF.

With respect to this clone: Other DNA variants within this sample encode the same CDR3. CDR3 nucleotides: TGCGCCAGCAGCTTGGCCGGACACATGAACACTGAAGCTTTCTTT. This codes for CASSLAGHMNTEAFF. The chain links TRBV5-1 to TRBJ1-1, with a possible D match to TRBD1 (5 bases). V was shortened by 0 bases and J by 0 bases, with 9 bases between the two germline ends. CDR3 length: 15 amino acids. Germline CDR1 and CDR2: SGHRS and YFSETQ.

Points on this clone: Other DNA sequences in the sample encode the same CDR3. The chain has TRBV5-1 and TRBJ1-4; the D gene is possibly TRBD1 (6 bases). Germline V gene data show CDR1 as SGHRS and CDR2 as YFSETQ. This CDR3 contains 15 residues. Trimming cost V 0 bases and J 3 bases, with 9 bases left between them. For the CDR3, the DNA is TGCGCCAGCAGCTTGGTCTCAGGGGCTAATGAAAAACTGTTTTTT. Its translation: CASSLVSGANEKLFF.

With regard to this clone: This specimen includes other DNA sequences encoding the same CDR3. The V and J genes are TRBV30 and TRBJ2-7, with 7 bases fitting TRBD2. CDR3 length: 11 residues. Germline CDR1 is GTSNPN and CDR2 is SVGIG (reference sequence). The CDR3 spells CAGGVSYEQYF. The CDR3, as DNA: TGTGCTGGGGGGGTTTCCTACGAGCAGTACTTC.

This chain links TRBV7-6 with TRBJ1-3; D call uncertain. With 5 bases removed from V and 3 bases from J, the gap between germline ends came to 8 bases. Germline values: CDR1 SGHVS, CDR2 FNYEAQ. CDR3 length: 13 residues. The CDR3 is CASSLGSGNTIYF. DNA for the CDR3: TGTGCCAGCAGCCTCGGAAGTGGAAACACCATATATTTT.

The chain links TRBV28 to TRBJ2-1; TRBD2 matches 7 bases. The CDR3 is made up of 15 amino acids. With V trimmed by 6 bases and J by 4 bases, 9 bases remained unmatched. Germline V lookup: CDR1 MDHEN, CDR2 SYDVKM. For the CDR3, the DNA is TGTGCCAGCAGCCGCGCGTACGGGGGGTACAATGAGCAGTTCTTC. It yields the protein CASSRAYGGYNEQFF.

V is TRBV7-9 and J is TRBJ2-1; 8 bases match TRBD2. The CDR3 loop spans 17 amino acids. CDR1 is SEHNR and CDR2 is FQNEAQ in the germline V gene (reference sequence). Trimming took 0 bases from V and 0 from J; bases not matched to a gene: 4. CDR3 region: CASSLARSGGSYNEQFF. The CDR3 DNA is TGTGCCAGCAGCTTAGCCCGAAGCGGGGGCTCCTACAATGAGCAGTTCTTC.

This clone was seen only a few times. This chain uses TRBV9 with TRBJ1-1, with no clear D. CDR3 size: 14 residues. Trimming cost V 4 bases and J 0 bases, with 10 bases left between them. The germline V gene encodes CDR1 SGDLS and CDR2 YYNGEE. This chain's CDR3 is CASSPTPMNTEAFF. Here the CDR3 DNA reads TGTGCCAGCAGCCCCACACCAATGAACACTGAAGCTTTCTTT.

Concerning this clone itself: The sample contains more than one DNA sequence encoding this CDR3. V is TRBV5-1 and J is TRBJ2-1; the D is unclear. The CDR3 totals 15 residues. CDR1 and CDR2 from the germline V gene are SGHRS and YFSETQ. Trimming removed 1 base from V and 0 bases from J, with 8 bases in between. CDR3 amino acids: CASSLSGSSYNEQFF. The DNA for the CDR3 is TGCGCCAGCAGCTTGTCTGGTAGCTCCTACAATGAGCAGTTCTTC. The full variable domain, its missing parts supplied by reference TRBV5-1 and TRBJ2-1, is KAGVTQTPRYLIKTRGQQVTLSCSPISGHRSVSWYQQTPGQGLQFLFEYFSETQRNKGNFPGRFSGRQFSNSRSEMNVSTLELGDSALYLCASSLSGSSYNEQFFGPGTRLTVL.

The CDR3 is CASSRDRATDTQYF. Here the CDR3 DNA reads TGTGCCAGCTCACGGGACAGGGCCACAGATACGCAGTATTTT. The rearrangement uses TRBV18 and TRBJ2-3, with 9 bases aligning to TRBD1. Per the germline V gene, CDR1 is KGHSH and CDR2 is LQKENI. The V segment lost 4 bases and the J segment 2 bases; nucleotides outside the gene matches: 1. The CDR3 runs 14 residues.

The gene calls are TRBV5-1 and TRBJ2-1, with unresolved D. The CDR3 length is 14 residues. Germline lookup yields CDR1 SGHRS and CDR2 YFSETQ. Trimming shortened V by 0 bases and J by 9 bases, and 13 bases separated the two germline ends. The CDR3 bases are TGCGCCAGCAGCTTGGGCGGTCTGGGCGGTGAGCAGTTCTTC. It specifies CASSLGGLGGEQFF. The full variable domain, completed using reference TRBV5-1 and TRBJ2-1, is KAGVTQTPRYLIKTRGQQVTLSCSPISGHRSVSWYQQTPGQGLQFLFEYFSETQRNKGNFPGRFSGRQFSNSRSEMNVSTLELGDSALYLCASSLGGLGGEQFFGPGTRLTVL.

V gene TRBV5-6 combines with J gene TRBJ1-6; 7 nucleotides match TRBD1. Looked up from germline, CDR1 is SGHDT and CDR2 is YYEEEE. The length of the CDR3 is 15 residues. Trimming at V came to 0 bases and at J to 10 bases, leaving 7 bases not matched to a gene. This chain's CDR3 is CASSLEGWTGSPLHF. The CDR3 nucleotides are TGTGCCAGCAGCTTGGAAGGGTGGACAGGATCACCCCTCCACTTT.

This clone was found a few times. The chain uses TRBV28 and TRBJ1-2; the D gene is possibly TRBD1 (6 bases). The CDR3 runs 14 residues. V was cut by 0 bases and J by 2 bases, with 7 bases left in between. Germline assignment: CDR1 MDHEN and CDR2 SYDVKM. CDR3 coding DNA: TGTGCCAGCAGTTTATGGGACAGAAACTATGGCTACACCTTC. It yields the protein CASSLWDRNYGYTF.

The chain has TRBV6-4 and TRBJ2-2, with unresolved D. This CDR3 region has 14 residues. Trimming shortened V by 5 bases and J by 6 bases, and 13 bases separated the two germline ends. Germline V gene data show CDR1 as MRHNA and CDR2 as SNTAGT. CDR3 in DNA: TGTGCCAGCAGTATACACCTTTTCGCCGGGGAGCTGTTTTTT. It encodes CASSIHLFAGELFF.

This chain joins TRBV6-5 and TRBJ2-7; 8 positions agree with TRBD1. The V and J ends lost 6 bases and 0 bases, in that order; junction bases with no gene match: 7. Germline V CDR1 and CDR2: MNHEY, SVGAGI. There are 15 residues in the CDR3. CDR3: CASRFRQGISYEQYF. DNA of the CDR3: TGTGCCAGCAGATTCCGACAGGGGATCTCCTACGAGCAGTACTTC.

Of note for this clone: Distinct nucleotide sequences in the sample also encode this CDR3. The V and J genes are TRBV7-3 and TRBJ1-3; D gene ambiguous. The V gene's germline CDR1 is SGHTA and CDR2 FQGTGA. CDR3 length: 14 residues. The V end was cut by 2 bases, the J end by 0 bases, with 5 bases between. CDR3 nucleotide sequence: TGTGCCAGCAGCTTAGGAAACTCTGGAAACACCATATATTTT. This encodes CASSLGNSGNTIYF. The whole variable domain, remainder taken from reference TRBV7-3 and TRBJ1-3, is GAGVSQTPSNKVTEKGKYVELRCDPISGHTALYWYRQSLGQGPEFLIYFQGTGAADDSGLPNDRFFAVRPEGSVSTLKIQRTERGDSAVYLCASSLGNSGNTIYFGEGSWLTVV.